This T cell receptor beta chain was sequenced during a study of cytomegalovirus exposure and HLA in healthy donors. The length of the CDR3 is 14 residues. Trimming pared 4 bases from V and 6 bases from J, leaving 16 bases between. The V gene's germline CDR1 is SGDLS and CDR2 YYNGEE. The study ran its PCR with 60 Vbeta and 13 Jbeta primers. Assay used: immunoSEQ multiplex PCR; TCRdb lists only in-frame clones, some missing. The sample holds 150,000 to 200,000 clones, around 84% seen once. The sample taken for sequencing was PBMCs. This TCR derives from a man between 18 and 29 years old in good health and CMV-seronegative. The V gene is TRBV9, the J gene TRBJ1-2; D uncertain. DNA of the CDR3: TGTGCCAGCAGCTTTGGGCCCCTCAAGGATGGCTACACCTTC. It encodes CASSFGPLKDGYTF.